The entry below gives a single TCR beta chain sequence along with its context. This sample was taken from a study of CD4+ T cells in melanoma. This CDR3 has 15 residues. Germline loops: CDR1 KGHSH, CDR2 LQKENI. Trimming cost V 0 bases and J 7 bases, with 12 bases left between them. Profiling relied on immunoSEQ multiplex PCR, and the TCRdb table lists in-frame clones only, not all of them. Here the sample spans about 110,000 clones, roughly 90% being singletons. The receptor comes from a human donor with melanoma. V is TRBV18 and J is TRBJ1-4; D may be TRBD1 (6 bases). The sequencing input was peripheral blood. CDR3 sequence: CASSPPSGAGEKLFF. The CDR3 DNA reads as TGTGCCAGCTCACCACCGTCGGGGGCTGGTGAAAAACTGTTTTTT.